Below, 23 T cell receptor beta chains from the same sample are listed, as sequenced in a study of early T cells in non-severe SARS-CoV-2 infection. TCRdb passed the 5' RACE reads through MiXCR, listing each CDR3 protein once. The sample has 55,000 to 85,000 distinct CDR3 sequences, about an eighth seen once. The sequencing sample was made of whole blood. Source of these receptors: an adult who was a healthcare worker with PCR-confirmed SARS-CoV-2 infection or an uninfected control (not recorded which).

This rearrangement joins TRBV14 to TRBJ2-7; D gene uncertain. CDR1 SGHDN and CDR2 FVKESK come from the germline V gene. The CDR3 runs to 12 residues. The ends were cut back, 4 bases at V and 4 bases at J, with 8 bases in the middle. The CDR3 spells CASSPSGYEQYF. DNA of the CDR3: TGTGCCAGCAGCCCATCAGGTTACGAGCAGTACTTC.

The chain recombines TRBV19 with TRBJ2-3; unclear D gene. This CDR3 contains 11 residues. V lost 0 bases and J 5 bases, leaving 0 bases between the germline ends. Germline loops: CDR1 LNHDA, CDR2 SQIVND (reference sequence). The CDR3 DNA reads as TGTGCCAGTAGTATAGAAGATACGCAGTATTTT. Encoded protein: CASSIEDTQYF. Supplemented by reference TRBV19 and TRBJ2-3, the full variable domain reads DGGITQSPKYLFRKEGQNVTLSCEQNLNHDAMYWYRQDPGQGLRLIYYSQIVNDFQKGDIAEGYSVSREKKESFPLTVTSAQKNPTAFYLCASSIEDTQYFGPGTRLTVL.

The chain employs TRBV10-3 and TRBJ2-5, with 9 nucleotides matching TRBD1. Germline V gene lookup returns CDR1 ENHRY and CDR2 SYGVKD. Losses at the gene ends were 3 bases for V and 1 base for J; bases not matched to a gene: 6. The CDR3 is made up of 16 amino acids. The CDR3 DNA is TGTGCCATCAGTGACCTTATGGACAGGGGCCAAGAGACCCAGTACTTC. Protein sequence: CAISDLMDRGQETQYF.

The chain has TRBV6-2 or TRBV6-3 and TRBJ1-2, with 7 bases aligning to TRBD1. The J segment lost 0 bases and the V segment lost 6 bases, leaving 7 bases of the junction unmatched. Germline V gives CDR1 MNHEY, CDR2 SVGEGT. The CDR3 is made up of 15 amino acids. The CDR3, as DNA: TGTGCCAGCAGACCCACCGGACAGGCTAACTATGGCTACACCTTC. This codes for CASRPTGQANYGYTF.

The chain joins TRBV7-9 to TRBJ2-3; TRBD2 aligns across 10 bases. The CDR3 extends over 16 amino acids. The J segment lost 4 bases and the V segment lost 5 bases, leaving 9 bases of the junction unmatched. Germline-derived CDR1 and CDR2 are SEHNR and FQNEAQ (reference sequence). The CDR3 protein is CASSPRTSGHPDTQYF. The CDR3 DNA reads TGTGCCAGCAGCCCGAGGACTAGCGGTCACCCAGATACGCAGTATTTT.

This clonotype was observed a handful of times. Here the CDR3 reads CAISGVEWERGYTF. For the CDR3, the DNA is TGTGCCATCAGTGGCGTAGAGTGGGAGAGGGGCTACACCTTC. The V call is TRBV10-3, the J call TRBJ1-2; D is unclear. CDR3 length equals 14 residues. V was pared by 4 bases and J by 8 bases, with 17 bases between. Per germline, CDR1 ENHRY and CDR2 SYGVKD.

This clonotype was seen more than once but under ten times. The DNA for the CDR3 is TGTGCCAGCAGGCCCACAGGGGATGTTGAAAAACTGTTTTTT. Protein: CASRPTGDVEKLFF. V is TRBV7-9 and J is TRBJ1-4; 7 bases are shared with TRBD1. Germline V lookup: CDR1 SEHNR, CDR2 FQNEAQ (reference sequence). This CDR3 comprises 14 residues. After removal of 6 bases from V and 7 bases from J, the junction contained 8 bases not matched to a gene.

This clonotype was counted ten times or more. The CDR3 DNA sequence: TGTGCCAGCAGCCAAGTGGTCTCTACAGATACGCAGTATTTT. This gives the protein CASSQVVSTDTQYF. The chain joins TRBV14 to TRBJ2-3; no clear D. Germline assignment: CDR1 SGHDN and CDR2 FVKESK. The CDR3 spans 14 residues. V was pared by 1 base and J by 3 bases, with 8 bases between.

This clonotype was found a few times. CDR3 region: CASSLIGQGRLDEQYF. The DNA of the CDR3 is TGTGCCAGCAGCTTAATTGGTCAGGGTCGTTTGGACGAGCAGTACTTC. J is TRBJ2-7 and V is TRBV11-2; D is perhaps TRBD1 (5 bases). V lost 2 bases to trimming and J lost 5 bases, with 19 bases between them. There are 16 residues in the CDR3. The germline CDR1 and CDR2 sequences are SGHAT and FQNNGV.

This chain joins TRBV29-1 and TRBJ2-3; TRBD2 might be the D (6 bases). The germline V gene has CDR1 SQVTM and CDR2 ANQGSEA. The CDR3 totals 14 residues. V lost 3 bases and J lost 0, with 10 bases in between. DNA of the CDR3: TGCAGCGTTGAGTGGGGGACTAGCACAGATACGCAGTATTTT. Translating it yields CSVEWGTSTDTQYF.

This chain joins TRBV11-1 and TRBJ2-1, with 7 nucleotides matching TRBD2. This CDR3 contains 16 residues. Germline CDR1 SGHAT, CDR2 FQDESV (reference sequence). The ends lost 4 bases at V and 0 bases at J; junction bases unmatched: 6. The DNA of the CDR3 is TGTGCCAGCAGCTCACAAGCGGGGAGCTCCTACAATGAGCAGTTCTTC. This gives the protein CASSSQAGSSYNEQFF.

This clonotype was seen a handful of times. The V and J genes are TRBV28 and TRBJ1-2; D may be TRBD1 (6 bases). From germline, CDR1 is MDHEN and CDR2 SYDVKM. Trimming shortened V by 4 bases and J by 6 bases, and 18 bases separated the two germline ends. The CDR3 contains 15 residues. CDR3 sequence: CASSSGDFRGDGYTF. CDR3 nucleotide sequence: TGTGCCAGCAGTTCAGGGGATTTCAGGGGTGATGGCTACACCTTC.

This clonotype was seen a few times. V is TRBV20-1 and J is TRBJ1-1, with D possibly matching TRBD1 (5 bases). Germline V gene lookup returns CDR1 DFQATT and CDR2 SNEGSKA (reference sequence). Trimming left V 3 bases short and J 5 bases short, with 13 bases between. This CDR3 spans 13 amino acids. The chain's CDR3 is CSASSLQGTEAFF. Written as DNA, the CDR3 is TGCAGTGCTAGCTCCCTCCAGGGAACTGAAGCTTTCTTT.

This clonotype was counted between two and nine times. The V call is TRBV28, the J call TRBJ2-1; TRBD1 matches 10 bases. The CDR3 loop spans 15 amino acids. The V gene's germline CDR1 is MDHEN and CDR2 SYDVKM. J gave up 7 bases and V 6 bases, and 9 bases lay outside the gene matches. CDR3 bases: TGTGCCAGCAGCCGGGACAGGGGATTTTCAAATGAGCAGTTCTTC. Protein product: CASSRDRGFSNEQFF.

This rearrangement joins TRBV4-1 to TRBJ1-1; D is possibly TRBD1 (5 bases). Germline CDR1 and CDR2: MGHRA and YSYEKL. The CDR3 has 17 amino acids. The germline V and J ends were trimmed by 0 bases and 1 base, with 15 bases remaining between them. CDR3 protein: CASSQDPQGLSNTEAFF. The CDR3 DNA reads TGCGCCAGCAGCCAAGATCCGCAGGGCCTCTCGAACACTGAAGCTTTCTTT.

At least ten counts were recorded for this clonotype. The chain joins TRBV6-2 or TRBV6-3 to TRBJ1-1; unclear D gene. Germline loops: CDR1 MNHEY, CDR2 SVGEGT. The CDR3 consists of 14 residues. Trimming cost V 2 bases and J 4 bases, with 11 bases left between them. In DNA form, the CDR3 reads TGTGCCAGCAGTTACGATGGTCTAGGCACTGAAGCTTTCTTT. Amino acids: CASSYDGLGTEAFF.

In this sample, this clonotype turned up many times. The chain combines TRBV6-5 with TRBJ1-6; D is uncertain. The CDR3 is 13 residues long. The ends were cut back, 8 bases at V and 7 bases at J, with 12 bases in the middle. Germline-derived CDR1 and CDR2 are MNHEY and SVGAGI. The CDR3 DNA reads TGTGCCAGCGGTGAGGCGCGAAATTCACCCCTCCACTTT. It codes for CASGEARNSPLHF.

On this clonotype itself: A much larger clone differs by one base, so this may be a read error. In DNA, the CDR3 is TGTGTCAGCAGTAAATTCCCTTATGGCTACACCTTC. It specifies CVSSKFPYGYTF. This chain links TRBV28 with TRBJ1-2; D remains ambiguous. Germline CDR1 reads MDHEN; CDR2 reads SYDVKM. The CDR3 consists of 12 residues.

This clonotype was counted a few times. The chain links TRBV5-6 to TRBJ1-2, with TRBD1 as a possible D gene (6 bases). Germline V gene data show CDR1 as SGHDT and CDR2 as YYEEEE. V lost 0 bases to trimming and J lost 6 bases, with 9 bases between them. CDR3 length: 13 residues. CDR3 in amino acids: CASSLGQENGYTF. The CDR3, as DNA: TGTGCCAGCAGCTTGGGACAGGAAAATGGCTACACCTTC.

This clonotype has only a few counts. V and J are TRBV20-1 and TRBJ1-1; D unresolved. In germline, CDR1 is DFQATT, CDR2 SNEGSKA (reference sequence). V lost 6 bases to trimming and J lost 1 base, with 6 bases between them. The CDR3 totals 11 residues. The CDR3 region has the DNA TGCAGTGCCGGGTGGAACACTGAAGCTTTCTTT. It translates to CSAGWNTEAFF.

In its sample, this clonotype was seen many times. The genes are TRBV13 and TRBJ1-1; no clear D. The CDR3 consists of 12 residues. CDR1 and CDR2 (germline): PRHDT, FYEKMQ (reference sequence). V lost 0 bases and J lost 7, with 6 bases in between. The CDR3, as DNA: TGTGCCAGCAGCTTAGGCGCTATTGAAGCTTTCTTT. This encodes CASSLGAIEAFF.

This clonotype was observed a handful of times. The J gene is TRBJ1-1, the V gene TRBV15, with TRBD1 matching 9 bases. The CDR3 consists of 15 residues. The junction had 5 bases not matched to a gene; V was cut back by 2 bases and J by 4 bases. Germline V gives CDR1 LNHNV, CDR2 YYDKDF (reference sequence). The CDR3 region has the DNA TGTGCCACCAGCAGATTCACAGGGGGCCTCACTGAAGCTTTCTTT. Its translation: CATSRFTGGLTEAFF.

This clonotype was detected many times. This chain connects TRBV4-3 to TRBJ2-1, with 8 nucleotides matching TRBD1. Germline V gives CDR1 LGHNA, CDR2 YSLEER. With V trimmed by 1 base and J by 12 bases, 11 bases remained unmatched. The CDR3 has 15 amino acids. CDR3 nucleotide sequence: TGCGCCAGCAGCCAAGTGGGACAGGCGAAAGTCGGGCAGTTCTTC. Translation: CASSQVGQAKVGQFF.